This TCR beta chain was retrieved from a study of blood T cell repertoires in COVID-19. Overall study: PBMCs, B-cell-depleted T cells, or T cells were the source of the cDNA or gDNA that made up the material.

Methods used by the authors: Estimation of nucleated cell counts relied on the amplification of reference gene primers. Method: immunoSEQ multiplex PCR; TCRdb's copy keeps in-frame clones and lacks some. V and J calls and clone size are as listed in that table; D and trimming were resolved from the DNA. Here the sample spans under 300,000 clones, 88% being singletons. CDR1 MNHNY and CDR2 SVGAGI come from the germline V gene (reference sequence). The CDR3 has 16 residues. J lost 1 base, V lost 7 bases, and 9 bases had no gene match. The rearrangement links TRBV6-6 to TRBJ1-3; 8 bases agree with TRBD1. The sequenced sample consisted of peripheral blood. This clonotype was obtained from a woman aged 25-40 years with acute or convalescent COVID-19. CDR3: CASTQTGGVSGNTIYF. Written as DNA, the CDR3 is TGTGCCAGCACCCAAACAGGGGGAGTTTCTGGAAACACCATATATTTT.